The 29 T cell receptor beta chains presented below share a single source sample, sequenced in a study of CD8+ T cells in alopecia areata. Specified treatment: oral pan-JAK inhibitor, 5-10 mg twice daily. Reverse transcription of extracted RNA yielded cDNA, which provided the sequencing template. Profiling relied on immunoSEQ multiplex PCR, and the TCRdb table lists in-frame clones only, not all of them. The profile shows around 150,000 clones, roughly 82% of them singletons. Material: CD8+ T cells sorted from blood, obtained at week 4, from a patient treated with tofacitinib. Receptors were obtained from a human donor with alopecia areata.

The rearrangement links TRBV6-5 to TRBJ2-1; D is ambiguous. CDR3 length equals 12 residues. Germline CDR1 is MNHEY and CDR2 is SVGAGI. Trimming cost V 0 bases and J 8 bases, with 5 bases left between them. The CDR3 region has the DNA TGTGCCAGCAGTTACTCATTCCATGAGCAGTTCTTC. Its protein product is CASSYSFHEQFF.

The gene calls are TRBV29-1 and TRBJ2-6; maybe TRBD1 (5 bases). Germline CDR1 SQVTM, CDR2 ANQGSEA. Trimming shortened V by 0 bases and J by 1 base, and 7 bases separated the two germline ends. This CDR3 contains 15 residues. The CDR3 DNA follows: TGCAGCGTTGAAGAGTCAGGGTCTGGGGCCAACGTCCTGACTTTC. It translates to CSVEESGSGANVLTF. The complete variable domain, with remaining parts taken from reference TRBV29-1 and TRBJ2-6, reads SAVISQKPSRDICQRGTSLTIQCQVDSQVTMMFWYRQQPGQSLTLIATANQGSEATYESGFVIDKFPISRPNLTFSTLTVSNMSPEDSSIYLCSVEESGSGANVLTFGAGSRLTVL.

This clone has just one count. CDR3 nucleotide sequence: TGTGCCAGCAGCATAATAAGCCGGGGGGACACAGATACGCAGTATTTT. This codes for CASSIISRGDTDTQYF. This chain joins TRBV5-4 and TRBJ2-3; 7 bases are shared with TRBD2. In germline, CDR1 is SGHNT, CDR2 YYREEE (reference sequence). The CDR3 is 16 residues long. After removal of 4 bases from V and 2 bases from J, the junction contained 10 bases not matched to a gene.

The genes are TRBV29-1 and TRBJ1-2, with a tentative D call TRBD1 (5 bases). This CDR3 is built from 12 residues. Germline values: CDR1 SQVTM, CDR2 ANQGSEA. The V and J ends lost 3 bases and 7 bases respectively, with 12 bases between them. The CDR3: CSVEQGNGGYTF. In DNA, the CDR3 is TGCAGCGTTGAGCAGGGAAATGGTGGCTACACCTTC.

V gene TRBV5-4 combines with J gene TRBJ2-2; D is unresolved. Trimming pared 3 bases from V and 2 bases from J, leaving 5 bases between. The germline gives CDR1 SGHNT, CDR2 YYREEE (reference sequence). The CDR3 has 13 amino acids. The CDR3 is CASSWGNTGELFF. The CDR3 DNA reads as TGTGCCAGCAGCTGGGGAAACACCGGGGAGCTGTTTTTT. Filled out from reference TRBV5-4 and TRBJ2-2, the complete variable domain reads ETGVTQSPTHLIKTRGQQVTLRCSSQSGHNTVSWYQQALGQGPQFIFQYYREEENGRGNFPPRFSGLQFPNYSSELNVNALELDDSALYLCASSWGNTGELFFGEGSRLTVL.

V usage is TRBV25-1 and J usage is TRBJ2-5; TRBD2 might be the D (5 bases). CDR3 length: 15 residues. Germline V gives CDR1 MGHDK, CDR2 SYGVNS. Trimming took 0 bases from V and 7 from J, leaving 15 bases between them. As DNA, the CDR3 is TGTGCCAGCAGTGAATATGTTGCGGGCTTGGGGACCCAGTACTTC. This translates into CASSEYVAGLGTQYF. Complete variable domain (other parts from reference TRBV25-1 and TRBJ2-5): EADIYQTPRYLVIGTGKKITLECSQTMGHDKMYWYQQDPGMELHLIHYSYGVNSTEKGDLSSESTVSRIRTEHFPLTLESARPSHTSQYLCASSEYVAGLGTQYFGPGTRLLVL.

V gene TRBV4-1 combines with J gene TRBJ2-5; D perhaps matches TRBD2 (5 bases). The V end lost 2 bases, the J end lost 3 bases, and 7 bases lay between the germline ends. The CDR3 runs 13 residues. CDR1 and CDR2 (germline): MGHRA, YSYEKL. This CDR3 reads CASSQRGKETQYF. As DNA, the CDR3 is TGCGCCAGCAGCCAACGAGGGAAAGAGACCCAGTACTTC.

The chain has TRBV6-5 and TRBJ1-1; D is ambiguous. This CDR3 is 13 amino acids long. Trimming took off 2 bases at V and 3 bases at J, with 7 bases between the two ends. Germline V gene data show CDR1 as MNHEY and CDR2 as SVGAGI. The CDR3 loop is CASSYGEDTEAFF. The CDR3 DNA reads TGTGCCAGCAGTTACGGGGAGGACACTGAAGCTTTCTTT.

V gene TRBV11-1 combines with J gene TRBJ2-1; D remains unclear. This CDR3 region has 12 residues. From germline, CDR1 is SGHAT and CDR2 FQDESV (reference sequence). Trimming pared 7 bases from V and 3 bases from J, leaving 7 bases between. CDR3 amino acids: CASTEDYNEQFF. The CDR3 region has the DNA TGTGCCAGCACCGAGGACTACAATGAGCAGTTCTTC. Combining the CDR3 with reference TRBV11-1 and TRBJ2-1 gives the whole variable domain EAEVAQSPRYKITEKSQAVAFWCDPISGHATLYWYRQILGQGPELLVQFQDESVVDDSQLPKDRFSAERLKGVDSTLKIQPAELGDSAMYLCASTEDYNEQFFGPGTRLTVL.

The chain's CDR3 is CASRDRGPNQPQHF. CDR3 DNA: TGCGCCAGCAGGGACAGGGGTCCGAATCAGCCCCAGCATTTT. This chain joins TRBV23-1 and TRBJ1-5; 9 positions match TRBD1. TRBV23-1 is reported as an ORF; its role is uncertain. The V gene end was trimmed by 6 bases and the J gene end by 4 bases; junction bases not matched to a gene: 4. The CDR3 length is 14 residues.

This sequence joins TRBV7-6 and TRBJ2-1, with D possibly TRBD2 on 7 matching bases. V shed 4 bases and J shed 4 bases, with 17 bases lying between them. The CDR3 has 16 amino acids. The germline V gene encodes CDR1 SGHVS and CDR2 FNYEAQ. DNA of the CDR3: TGTGCCAGCAGCTCTCGAGGGGGGGCCAAATACAATGAGCAGTTCTTC. Translated: CASSSRGGAKYNEQFF.

The rearrangement joins TRBV19 to TRBJ2-3; 12 nucleotides agree with TRBD2. Germline-derived CDR1 and CDR2 are LNHDA and SQIVND (reference sequence). After removal of 5 bases from V and 4 bases from J, the junction contained 7 bases not matched to a gene. The CDR3 contains 16 residues. The CDR3 is CASSPRLAGVADTQYF. For the CDR3, the DNA is TGTGCCAGTAGTCCGCGACTAGCGGGGGTGGCAGATACGCAGTATTTT.

This clone has only one observation. The V and J genes are TRBV25-1 and TRBJ2-1, with 11 bases matching TRBD1. The CDR3 is 18 residues long. Germline V gene lookup returns CDR1 MGHDK and CDR2 SYGVNS. V was clipped by 6 bases and J by 4 bases; unmatched bases: 14. CDR3 in amino acids: CASSGTGGGLISYNEQFF. CDR3 in DNA: TGTGCCAGCAGCGGGACAGGGGGGGGTCTAATTTCTTACAATGAGCAGTTCTTC.

This rearrangement joins TRBV29-1 to TRBJ1-3; the match to TRBD1 covers 8 bases. Germline assignment: CDR1 SQVTM and CDR2 ANQGSEA. This CDR3 has 14 residues. V shed 3 bases, J shed 5 bases, and the junction held 6 bases outside the gene matches. The CDR3 DNA reads as TGCAGCGTTGAGACGACAGGGGTTAGAAACACCATATATTTT. This gives the protein CSVETTGVRNTIYF.

The genes are TRBV7-9 and TRBJ2-5; tentatively, D is TRBD1 (5 bases). The CDR3 runs 14 residues. Germline V gives CDR1 SEHNR, CDR2 FQNEAQ (reference sequence). Trimming removed 1 base from V and 2 bases from J, with 8 bases in between. The CDR3 loop is CASSLEGAQETQYF. In DNA, the CDR3 is TGTGCCAGCAGCTTAGAAGGGGCACAAGAGACCCAGTACTTC.

The chain combines TRBV5-1 with TRBJ1-1; weak D call: TRBD1 (6 bases). From germline, CDR1 is SGHRS and CDR2 YFSETQ. The CDR3 spans 13 residues. V gave up 3 bases and J gave up 6 bases, with 12 bases separating them. CDR3 sequence (DNA): TGCGCCAGCAGCTACTTCAGGGGCCCTGAAGCTTTCTTT. The encoded protein is CASSYFRGPEAFF. Full variable domain (rest looked up from reference TRBV5-1 and TRBJ1-1): KAGVTQTPRYLIKTRGQQVTLSCSPISGHRSVSWYQQTPGQGLQFLFEYFSETQRNKGNFPGRFSGRQFSNSRSEMNVSTLELGDSALYLCASSYFRGPEAFFGQGTRLTVV.

CDR3: CASSSPDTAYEQYF. The DNA of the CDR3 is TGCGCCAGCAGCTCGCCCGACACAGCCTACGAGCAGTACTTC. The chain has TRBV5-1 and TRBJ2-7; no clear D gene. V dropped 3 bases and J dropped 2 bases, with 12 bases sitting between them. Germline CDR1 is SGHRS and CDR2 is YFSETQ. There are 14 residues in the CDR3. The whole variable domain, filled in from reference TRBV5-1 and TRBJ2-7, reads KAGVTQTPRYLIKTRGQQVTLSCSPISGHRSVSWYQQTPGQGLQFLFEYFSETQRNKGNFPGRFSGRQFSNSRSEMNVSTLELGDSALYLCASSSPDTAYEQYFGPGTRLTVT.

The genes are TRBV7-2 and TRBJ1-2, with D perhaps matching TRBD1 (5 bases). Trimming removed 4 bases at V and 8 bases at J, with 17 bases between. This CDR3 is built from 14 residues. In germline, CDR1 is SGHTA, CDR2 FQGNSA. The CDR3 DNA sequence: TGTGCCAGCAGCTCTACCGGGACTGACTTCGGCTACACCTTC. This encodes CASSSTGTDFGYTF.

Only a few counts were recorded for this clone. V usage is TRBV4-3 and J usage is TRBJ2-1, with a tentative D call TRBD2 (5 bases). Germline loops: CDR1 LGHNA, CDR2 YSLEER. Deletions cut 3 bases from V and 9 bases from J, with 9 bases between. The CDR3 consists of 12 residues. CDR3 loop: CASSHVGSEQFF. CDR3 DNA sequence: TGCGCCAGCAGCCATGTAGGGAGTGAGCAGTTCTTC.

This chain links TRBV4-1 with TRBJ2-5, with 7 bases aligning to TRBD1. Germline assignment: CDR1 MGHRA and CDR2 YSYEKL. V shed 2 bases, J shed 4 bases, and the junction held 10 bases outside the gene matches. This CDR3 spans 16 amino acids. CDR3 nucleotides: TGCGCCAGCAGCCAACCATCGACAGGGTTCGTAGAGACCCAGTACTTC. This gives the protein CASSQPSTGFVETQYF.

The chain recombines TRBV5-4 with TRBJ2-7; D is uncertain. CDR1 and CDR2 from the germline V gene are SGHNT and YYREEE (reference sequence). Trimming shortened V by 0 bases and J by 2 bases, and 9 bases separated the two germline ends. The CDR3 contains 14 residues. The CDR3 reads CASSLGDKAYEQYF. Written as DNA, the CDR3 is TGTGCCAGCAGCTTGGGAGACAAGGCCTACGAGCAGTACTTC.

The chain couples TRBV7-6 to TRBJ2-1; a weak D match, TRBD1 (6 bases). Germline V gives CDR1 SGHVS, CDR2 FNYEAQ. This CDR3 has 15 amino acids. Trimming took off 7 bases at V and 5 bases at J, with 18 bases between the two ends. Here the CDR3 DNA reads TGTGCCAGCACCCTTTGGACAGAGGAAGACAATGAGCAGTTCTTC. Encoded protein: CASTLWTEEDNEQFF.

The chain combines TRBV9 with TRBJ2-2; 7 bases line up with TRBD1. V shed 3 bases and J 3 bases; nucleotides not matched to a gene: 8. In germline, CDR1 is SGDLS, CDR2 YYNGEE. CDR3 length: 16 amino acids. The CDR3 DNA reads as TGTGCCAGCAGCGCCGACAGGGTTTACGACACCGGGGAGCTGTTTTTT. It yields the protein CASSADRVYDTGELFF.

The rearrangement links TRBV4-3 to TRBJ2-4, with TRBD1 identical over 8 bases. This CDR3 is 16 amino acids long. Germline CDR1 LGHNA, CDR2 YSLEER. The J segment lost 7 bases and the V segment lost 0 bases, leaving 8 bases of the junction unmatched. CDR3 sequence (DNA): TGCGCCAGCAGCCAAGATCGGTCGGGACAGGTCAACATTCAGTACTTC. Its translation is CASSQDRSGQVNIQYF.

The chain combines TRBV29-1 with TRBJ2-1; a weak D match, TRBD2 (7 bases). Germline CDR1 reads SQVTM; CDR2 reads ANQGSEA. V was clipped by 1 base and J by 5 bases, with 15 bases between them. The CDR3 covers 15 residues. The DNA for the CDR3 is TGCAGCGTTGAAGTCCCGGGGGGCCACCACAATGAGCAGTTCTTC. Translating gives CSVEVPGGHHNEQFF.

This sequence joins TRBV5-4 and TRBJ2-7; D may be TRBD1 (5 bases). Germline loops: CDR1 SGHNT, CDR2 YYREEE (reference sequence). The CDR3 loop spans 14 amino acids. The V end was cut by 1 base, the J end by 2 bases, with 10 bases between. CDR3 sequence: CASSLKGVPYEQYF. CDR3 DNA: TGTGCCAGCAGCTTGAAAGGGGTACCCTACGAGCAGTACTTC.

The chain couples TRBV4-3 to TRBJ2-7, with 9 bases matching TRBD2. From germline, CDR1 is LGHNA and CDR2 YSLEER. This CDR3 is built from 14 residues. V shed 5 bases and J 2 bases; nucleotides not matched to a gene: 4. The CDR3 spells CASSERGAPYEQYF. CDR3 sequence (DNA): TGCGCCAGCAGCGAGCGGGGGGCCCCCTACGAGCAGTACTTC.

The V and J genes are TRBV5-1 and TRBJ2-1, with 9 bases identical to TRBD1. The CDR3 spans 15 residues. The germline gives CDR1 SGHRS, CDR2 YFSETQ. Trimming at V came to 0 bases and at J to 6 bases, leaving 4 bases not matched to a gene. The CDR3 here is CASSLGQGGGNEQFF. In DNA form, the CDR3 reads TGCGCCAGCAGCTTGGGACAGGGGGGCGGCAATGAGCAGTTCTTC.

The rearrangement joins TRBV11-1 to TRBJ2-3; 9 positions match TRBD1. The germline gives CDR1 SGHAT, CDR2 FQDESV (reference sequence). This CDR3 has 15 amino acids. V lost 1 base and J lost 2; bases outside the gene matches: 1. In DNA, the CDR3 is TGTGCCAGCAGCTTAGGGGACAGGGCCACAGATACGCAGTATTTT. It yields the protein CASSLGDRATDTQYF.